The 30 T cell receptor beta chains in this list originate from one sample, sequenced in a study of blood T cell repertoires in COVID-19. The method was immunoSEQ multiplex PCR; TCRdb's version includes in-frame clones alone and lacks a portion of them. Of approximately 450,000 clones listed, approximately 90% are singletons. The source material was peripheral blood. The receptor source for this set is a woman aged 25 to 39 with acute or convalescent COVID-19.

The chain employs TRBV5-1 and TRBJ2-6; D is ambiguous. V lost 0 bases and J lost 0, with 4 bases in between. There are 15 residues in the CDR3. Germline V CDR1 and CDR2: SGHRS, YFSETQ. This CDR3 reads CASSLAYSGANVLTF. Written as DNA, the CDR3 is TGCGCCAGCAGCTTGGCGTACTCTGGGGCCAACGTCCTGACTTTC. Filled out from reference TRBV5-1 and TRBJ2-6, the complete variable domain reads KAGVTQTPRYLIKTRGQQVTLSCSPISGHRSVSWYQQTPGQGLQFLFEYFSETQRNKGNFPGRFSGRQFSNSRSEMNVSTLELGDSALYLCASSLAYSGANVLTFGAGSRLTVL.

The chain couples TRBV4-1 to TRBJ1-2; D is unclear. Trimming took off 2 bases at V and 1 base at J, with 5 bases between the two ends. The germline gives CDR1 MGHRA, CDR2 YSYEKL. The CDR3 covers 13 residues. For the CDR3, the DNA is TGCGCCAGCAGCCAACGTAGTAACTATGGCTACACCTTC. It translates to CASSQRSNYGYTF.

V gene TRBV18 combines with J gene TRBJ2-5, with 10 bases lining up with TRBD1. In germline, CDR1 is KGHSH, CDR2 LQKENI. Trimming cost V 7 bases and J 3 bases; bases outside gene matches: 5. This CDR3 is built from 14 residues. CDR3 amino acids: CASLKGTGEETQYF. The DNA of the CDR3 is TGTGCCAGCTTAAAAGGGACAGGGGAAGAGACCCAGTACTTC.

V gene TRBV28 combines with J gene TRBJ2-5, with TRBD2 matching over 10 bases. The germline gives CDR1 MDHEN, CDR2 SYDVKM. The CDR3 extends over 19 amino acids. The junction had 13 bases not matched to a gene; V was cut back by 1 base and J by 2 bases. CDR3: CASSLSLWRLAGEQETQYF. The CDR3 nucleotides are TGTGCCAGCAGTTTATCCCTCTGGAGGCTAGCGGGGGAACAAGAGACCCAGTACTTC.

This sequence joins TRBV24-1 and TRBJ1-2; D perhaps matches TRBD1 (6 bases). V was shortened by 3 bases and J by 2 bases, with 15 bases between the two germline ends. The CDR3 totals 16 residues. Germline loops: CDR1 KGHDR, CDR2 SFDVKD. The CDR3 loop is CATSDTITTGNYGYTF. The CDR3 DNA reads as TGTGCCACCAGTGATACGATTACAACAGGGAACTATGGCTACACCTTC.

The chain uses TRBV6-1 and TRBJ1-1; D is unclear. CDR1 MNHNS and CDR2 SASEGT come from the germline V gene. Trimming cost V 3 bases and J 6 bases, with 8 bases left between them. CDR3 length equals 12 residues. For the CDR3, the DNA is TGTGCCAGCAGTGAGAGGTTAGCTGAAGCTTTCTTT. Translating it yields CASSERLAEAFF.

This chain connects TRBV6-5 to TRBJ1-2; the match to TRBD1 covers 8 bases. The CDR3 consists of 13 residues. With 6 bases clipped from V and 4 bases from J, the junction kept 4 bases outside the gene matches. Germline CDR1 is MNHEY and CDR2 is SVGAGI. The CDR3: CASRPGGGYGYTF. The CDR3 nucleotides are TGTGCCAGCAGACCAGGGGGCGGCTATGGCTACACCTTC.

This rearrangement joins TRBV30 to TRBJ1-6, with 10 nucleotides matching TRBD1. The CDR3 is 21 amino acids. Germline loops: CDR1 GTSNPN, CDR2 SVGIG (reference sequence). V shed 2 bases, J shed 5 bases, and the junction held 21 bases outside the gene matches. The CDR3 is CAWSRRKNSRDRGFHNSPLHF. The CDR3 bases are TGTGCCTGGAGTCGACGTAAGAACTCCCGGGACAGGGGTTTCCATAATTCACCCCTCCACTTT.

The V and J genes are TRBV7-6 and TRBJ2-1, with 8 bases aligning to TRBD1. The V gene end was trimmed by 2 bases and the J gene end by 5 bases; junction bases not matched to a gene: 11. Germline V CDR1 and CDR2: SGHVS, FNYEAQ. CDR3 length: 17 amino acids. The CDR3 protein is CASSLRSWGQANNEQFF. CDR3 sequence (DNA): TGTGCCAGCAGCTTAAGGTCGTGGGGACAGGCCAACAATGAGCAGTTCTTC.

The V gene is TRBV4-1, the J gene TRBJ1-6; tentatively, D is TRBD1 (5 bases). This CDR3 has 13 amino acids. The germline CDR1 and CDR2 sequences are MGHRA and YSYEKL. The V end lost 6 bases, the J end lost 8 bases, and 11 bases lay between the germline ends. CDR3 protein: CASRDWGDSPLHF. CDR3 nucleotides: TGCGCCAGCAGGGACTGGGGGGATTCACCCCTCCACTTT.

The CDR3: CASGLVTGGQFF. The CDR3 DNA reads TGTGCTAGTGGTTTGGTGACGGGGGGGCAGTTCTTC. The chain combines TRBV12-5 with TRBJ2-1; 7 positions agree with TRBD2. The CDR3 runs to 12 residues. Germline CDR1 and CDR2: LGHNT and FRNRAP. V lost 0 bases, J lost 12 bases, and 2 bases stayed unmatched.

V usage is TRBV9 and J usage is TRBJ1-5, with TRBD1 matching 7 bases. The V gene end was trimmed by 0 bases and the J gene end by 7 bases; junction bases not matched to a gene: 7. In germline, CDR1 is SGDLS, CDR2 YYNGEE. CDR3 length: 15 residues. CDR3 in DNA: TGTGCCAGCAGCGTAGACGACAGGGTAGGACAGCCCCAGCATTTT. This sequence encodes CASSVDDRVGQPQHF.

V is TRBV11-2 and J is TRBJ2-2, with 12 bases aligning to TRBD1. The CDR3 has 15 residues. Trimming took 5 bases from V and 6 from J; bases not matched to a gene: 4. Germline loops: CDR1 SGHAT, CDR2 FQNNGV. CDR3 residues: CASSRGTGGPGELFF. Here the CDR3 DNA reads TGTGCCAGCAGCCGCGGGACAGGGGGCCCCGGGGAGCTGTTTTTT.

V gene TRBV18 combines with J gene TRBJ1-5; D is ambiguous. The CDR3 contains 13 residues. V was shortened by 3 bases and J by 5 bases, with 8 bases between the two germline ends. Germline V gene lookup returns CDR1 KGHSH and CDR2 LQKENI. The CDR3 here is CASSPYEDQPQHF. CDR3 sequence (DNA): TGTGCCAGCTCACCTTATGAGGATCAGCCCCAGCATTTT.

This chain connects TRBV5-6 to TRBJ2-7; a possible D gene is TRBD2 (5 bases). The CDR3 sequence is 12 residues long. V was trimmed by 3 bases and J by 7 bases, leaving 11 bases between them. Germline lookup yields CDR1 SGHDT and CDR2 YYEEEE. The CDR3 protein is CASSSPRREQYF. Here the CDR3 DNA reads TGTGCCAGCAGCTCTCCCAGGAGGGAGCAGTACTTC.

This clone appeared once. The J gene is TRBJ2-1, the V gene TRBV9; a weak D match, TRBD2 (6 bases). V dropped 5 bases and J dropped 3 bases, with 21 bases sitting between them. This CDR3 contains 17 residues. Germline values: CDR1 SGDLS, CDR2 YYNGEE. The CDR3 bases are TGTGCCAGCAGAGACCATAGGGACTCACCTGTCTACAATGAGCAGTTCTTC. Encoded protein: CASRDHRDSPVYNEQFF.

V and J are TRBV7-2 and TRBJ2-5, with 7 nucleotides matching TRBD1. V was clipped by 0 bases and J by 2 bases; unmatched bases: 6. The CDR3 runs to 16 residues. CDR1 is SGHTA, CDR2 FQGNSA, per germline. The CDR3 spells CASSLALTGWQETQYF. CDR3 nucleotide sequence: TGTGCCAGCAGCTTAGCGCTGACAGGGTGGCAAGAGACCCAGTACTTC.

The V gene is TRBV7-2, the J gene TRBJ2-6; 8 positions agree with TRBD1. The CDR3 contains 16 residues. Germline loops: CDR1 SGHTA, CDR2 FQGNSA. With V trimmed by 3 bases and J by 0 bases, 1 base remained unmatched. CDR3 protein: CASSFTGGSGANVLTF. CDR3 bases: TGTGCCAGCAGCTTTACAGGGGGCTCTGGGGCCAACGTCCTGACTTTC.

The chain links TRBV5-1 to TRBJ1-1, with TRBD1 identical over 11 bases. Germline CDR1 SGHRS, CDR2 YFSETQ. The CDR3 length is 15 residues. V shed 1 base and J 3 bases; nucleotides not matched to a gene: 2. Written as DNA, the CDR3 is TGCGCCAGCAGCTTGTGGGGACAGGGGGACACTGAAGCTTTCTTT. Translated: CASSLWGQGDTEAFF.

The chain carries TRBV30 and TRBJ1-5; maybe TRBD1 (6 bases). There are 16 residues in the CDR3. The V gene lost 0 bases and the J gene lost 3 bases, with 15 bases spanning the gap. Germline CDR1 GTSNPN, CDR2 SVGIG (reference sequence). The CDR3 sequence is CAWSVPGQLYNQPQHF. The CDR3 bases are TGTGCCTGGAGTGTACCCGGACAGCTTTACAATCAGCCCCAGCATTTT. Combining the CDR3 with reference TRBV30 and TRBJ1-5 gives the whole variable domain SQTIHQWPATLVQPVGSPLSLECTVEGTSNPNLYWYRQAAGRGLQLLFYSVGIGQISSEVPQNLSASRPQDRQFILSSKKLLLSDSGFYLCAWSVPGQLYNQPQHFGDGTRLSIL.

V usage is TRBV14 and J usage is TRBJ2-7, with D uncertain. The CDR3 is 13 residues long. V was clipped by 1 base and J by 1 base, with 5 bases between them. The V gene's germline CDR1 is SGHDN and CDR2 FVKESK. The CDR3 region is CASSQGSSYEQYF. The DNA for the CDR3 is TGTGCCAGCAGCCAAGGCAGTTCCTACGAGCAGTACTTC.

V and J are TRBV7-2 and TRBJ2-1; the match to TRBD2 covers 11 bases. V dropped 8 bases and J dropped 9; count of bases not matched to a gene: 3. Germline V lookup: CDR1 SGHTA, CDR2 FQGNSA. The CDR3 has 12 residues. The CDR3 spells CASGTSGSEQFF. The CDR3 DNA is TGTGCCAGCGGGACTAGCGGAAGTGAGCAGTTCTTC.

This clone was seen a single time. The chain links TRBV11-2 to TRBJ2-4; maybe TRBD2 (6 bases). Germline V gives CDR1 SGHAT, CDR2 FQNNGV. The CDR3 runs to 14 residues. Trimming took 3 bases from V and 8 from J, leaving 14 bases between them. The CDR3 reads CASSFALREDIQYF. The CDR3 DNA follows: TGTGCCAGCAGCTTCGCGTTAAGGGAGGACATTCAGTACTTC.

V and J are TRBV4-1 and TRBJ1-1; 9 nucleotides match TRBD1. The CDR3 contains 14 residues. Germline assignment: CDR1 MGHRA and CDR2 YSYEKL. The V and J ends lost 4 bases and 5 bases, in that order; junction bases with no gene match: 5. CDR3 DNA: TGCGCCAGCAGCCTACGGACAGGGGATACTGAAGCTTTCTTT. Protein product: CASSLRTGDTEAFF.

The chain carries TRBV19 and TRBJ2-7; 12 nucleotides align to TRBD1. Germline V gene sequence: CDR1 LNHDA, CDR2 SQIVND (reference sequence). This CDR3 is 14 amino acids long. The junction had 5 bases not matched to a gene; V was cut back by 5 bases and J by 6 bases. CDR3 sequence reads: CASSDGTGGFEQYF. CDR3 coding DNA: TGTGCCAGTAGTGACGGGACAGGGGGCTTCGAGCAGTACTTC.

V and J are TRBV27 and TRBJ2-7, with 12 bases identical to TRBD2. This CDR3 has 16 residues. The junction had 8 bases not matched to a gene; V was cut back by 5 bases and J by 3 bases. CDR1 is MNHEY, CDR2 SMNVEV, per germline (reference sequence). DNA of the CDR3: TGTGCCAGCAGTGACCATAGACTAGCGGGGGACTACGAGCAGTACTTC. Amino acid sequence: CASSDHRLAGDYEQYF.

This clone was detected only once. The chain uses TRBV5-4 and TRBJ2-3; 12 bases agree with TRBD2. CDR3 size: 18 residues. Germline-derived CDR1 and CDR2 are SGHNT and YYREEE (reference sequence). The V and J ends lost 3 bases and 0 bases, in that order; junction bases with no gene match: 8. CDR3 DNA: TGTGCCAGCAGCTCCAGCCCACTAGCGGGGGGAAGCACAGATACGCAGTATTTT. Translation: CASSSSPLAGGSTDTQYF.

This chain joins TRBV6-6 and TRBJ2-3; TRBD2 matches at 8 bases. This CDR3 is built from 16 residues. With 6 bases clipped from V and 0 bases from J, the junction kept 8 bases outside the gene matches. Germline values: CDR1 MNHNY, CDR2 SVGAGI (reference sequence). The CDR3 region is CASSWTSSYSTDTQYF. In DNA form, the CDR3 reads TGTGCCAGCAGCTGGACTAGCTCCTACAGCACAGATACGCAGTATTTT.

V usage is TRBV24-1 and J usage is TRBJ1-5, with no clear D. Between the trimmed V and J ends, which lost 5 bases and 6 bases, there was a span of 13 bases. Germline V gene sequence: CDR1 KGHDR, CDR2 SFDVKD. The CDR3 runs 14 residues. CDR3 nucleotides: TGTGCCACCAGTGTATCCGGGAGTAGTCAGCCCCAGCATTTT. Encoded protein: CATSVSGSSQPQHF.

This chain links TRBV9 with TRBJ2-5; tentative D call: TRBD1 (6 bases). V gave up 0 bases and J gave up 6 bases, with 15 bases separating them. The germline gives CDR1 SGDLS, CDR2 YYNGEE. The length of the CDR3 is 15 residues. The CDR3 DNA sequence: TGTGCCAGCAGCGTAGCCCCAGGGGTTCTAAAGACCCAGTACTTC. Translated: CASSVAPGVLKTQYF.